Listed here is a single T cell receptor (beta chain). Looked up from germline, CDR1 is SQVTM and CDR2 is ANQGSEA. Trimming took off 7 bases at V and 3 bases at J, with 6 bases between the two ends. The CDR3 has 10 residues. The data originate from a study of T-cell reconstitution after alpha-beta-depleted transplantation in children. Using unique molecular identifiers, the investigators prepared the TCRbeta library. TCRdb passed the PCR reads through MiXCR, listing each CDR3 protein once. The sample holds about 400,000 distinct CDR3 sequences; just over 20% are singletons and the top ten take less than 4.5%.

The source material was PBMCs from the stem cell graft donor, sampled from the stem cell graft. This sequence joins TRBV29-1 and TRBJ1-1; D gene uncertain. This clonotype originated in a human donor who donated a stem cell graft to a child with acute myeloid leukemia. The CDR3 spells CSGADTEAFF. CDR3 in DNA: TGCAGCGGAGCAGACACTGAAGCTTTCTTT.